Shown below are 11 T cell receptor beta chains from a single sample sequenced in a study of blood T cell repertoires in COVID-19. Sequencing used immunoSEQ multiplex PCR; TCRdb keeps in-frame clones, though not all of them. The repertoire includes about 200,000 clones, 80% of them detected once, and around 13% sits in the top ten. The sample comprised peripheral blood. Receptors were obtained from a human donor in a cohort sampled during active COVID-19.

This clone occurred once. This chain joins TRBV4-3 and TRBJ2-2; 10 bases are shared with TRBD1. The germline V gene has CDR1 LGHNA and CDR2 YSLEER. With V trimmed by 0 bases and J by 3 bases, 7 bases remained unmatched. This CDR3 spans 18 amino acids. As DNA, the CDR3 is TGCGCCAGCAGCCAAGATGTTGGGACAGGGGTTGACACCGGGGAGCTGTTTTTT. Protein product: CASSQDVGTGVDTGELFF.

This rearrangement joins TRBV2 to TRBJ2-4; no firm D call. The CDR3 length is 11 residues. Germline CDR1 reads SNHLY; CDR2 reads FYNNEI. The V and J ends lost 4 bases and 7 bases respectively, with 5 bases between them. CDR3 region: CASSAGNIQYF. The DNA of the CDR3 is TGTGCCAGCAGTGCCGGGAACATTCAGTACTTC.

The chain carries TRBV3-1 (or the pseudogene TRBV3-2) and TRBJ2-1, with TRBD2 matching over 12 bases. The CDR3 runs 17 residues. Trimming took 4 bases from V and 2 from J; bases not matched to a gene: 6. Germline values: CDR1 LGHDT, CDR2 YNNKEL (reference sequence). CDR3 DNA sequence: TGTGCCAGCAGCCTAAGGAGACTAGCGGGGGCCTACAATGAGCAGTTCTTC. This encodes CASSLRRLAGAYNEQFF.

The chain has TRBV12-3 or TRBV12-4 and TRBJ1-3, with no clear D. V was pared by 10 bases and J by 4 bases, with 8 bases between. CDR3 length: 11 residues. The CDR3 nucleotides are TGTGCCACCGAACAGGGAAACACCATATATTTT. This encodes CATEQGNTIYF.

The chain employs TRBV7-2 and TRBJ2-6; TRBD1 aligns across 11 bases. Germline CDR1 is SGHTA and CDR2 is FQGNSA. Germline trimming cut 5 bases from V and 4 bases from J; bases unmatched to any gene: 13. The length of the CDR3 is 19 residues. CDR3 region: CASSPGTGGLLVGANVLTF. CDR3 bases: TGTGCCAGCAGCCCTGGGACAGGGGGGCTCCTGGTGGGGGCCAACGTCCTGACTTTC.

Only one count was recorded for this clone. This chain uses TRBV6-4 with TRBJ1-5, with TRBD1 matching 9 bases. This CDR3 contains 16 residues. V lost 5 bases and J lost 5; bases outside the gene matches: 10. Germline V CDR1 and CDR2: MRHNA, SNTAGT. The CDR3 bases are TGTGCCAGCAGTTTTCCTCTACGGGACAGGGATCAGCCCCAGCATTTT. Translation gives CASSFPLRDRDQPQHF.

The rearrangement uses TRBV6-4 and TRBJ2-1; TRBD2 matches at 7 bases. V gave up 5 bases and J gave up 7 bases; unmatched junction bases: 5. CDR3 length: 13 amino acids. CDR1 is MRHNA, CDR2 SNTAGT, per germline. The CDR3 spells CASSSREGNEQFF. As DNA, the CDR3 is TGTGCCAGCAGTTCCAGGGAGGGAAATGAGCAGTTCTTC.

This sequence joins TRBV24-1 and TRBJ2-7; the match to TRBD2 covers 7 bases. Germline CDR1 and CDR2: KGHDR and SFDVKD. The V gene end was trimmed by 5 bases and the J gene end by 2 bases; junction bases not matched to a gene: 5. This CDR3 is 14 amino acids long. This CDR3 is CATSGGGSPYEQYF. CDR3 sequence (DNA): TGTGCCACCAGTGGGGGGGGAAGCCCCTACGAGCAGTACTTC.

The rearrangement uses TRBV6-5 and TRBJ2-7; no firm D call. Per germline, CDR1 MNHEY and CDR2 SVGAGI. Trimming pared 2 bases from V and 4 bases from J, leaving 6 bases between. The CDR3 spans 12 residues. CDR3 sequence (DNA): TGTGCCAGCAGTTACCCGGGTTACGAGCAGTACTTC. Amino acids: CASSYPGYEQYF.

The chain combines TRBV10-3 with TRBJ2-1, with D possibly matching TRBD2 (5 bases). Germline V lookup: CDR1 ENHRY, CDR2 SYGVKD. The CDR3 extends over 15 amino acids. Deletions cut 7 bases from V and 0 bases from J, with 13 bases between. In DNA, the CDR3 is TGTGCCATCAACCCCACCGGGGTCTCCTACAATGAGCAGTTCTTC. This translates into CAINPTGVSYNEQFF.

The chain joins TRBV4-1 to TRBJ2-7; possible D gene TRBD1, 5 bases. CDR1 and CDR2 from the germline V gene are MGHRA and YSYEKL. The germline V and J ends were trimmed by 1 base and 6 bases, with 16 bases remaining between them. This CDR3 region has 15 residues. The CDR3 is CASSQVVRVSVEQYF. In DNA form, the CDR3 reads TGCGCCAGCAGCCAAGTAGTCAGGGTTTCGGTCGAGCAGTACTTC.